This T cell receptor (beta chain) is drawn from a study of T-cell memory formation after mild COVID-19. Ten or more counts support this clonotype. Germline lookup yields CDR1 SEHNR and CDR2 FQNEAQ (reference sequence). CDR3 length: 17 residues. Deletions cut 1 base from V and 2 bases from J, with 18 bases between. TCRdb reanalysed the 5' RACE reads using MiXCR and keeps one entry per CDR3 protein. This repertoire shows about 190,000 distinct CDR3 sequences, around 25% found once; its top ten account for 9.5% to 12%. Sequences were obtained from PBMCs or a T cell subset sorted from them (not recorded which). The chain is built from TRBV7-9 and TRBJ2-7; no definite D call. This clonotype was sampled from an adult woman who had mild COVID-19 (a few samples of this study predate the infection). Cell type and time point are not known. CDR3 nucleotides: TGTGCCAGCAGCTTAGGGCACCAGAATATTGGAGCCTACGAGCAGTACTTC. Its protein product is CASSLGHQNIGAYEQYF.